These 30 T cell receptor beta chains share one sample of origin, sequenced in a study of blood T cell repertoires in COVID-19. The method was immunoSEQ multiplex PCR; TCRdb's version includes in-frame clones alone and lacks a portion of them. The repertoire holds some 180,000 clones, with 65% to 80% as singletons. Sample: PBMCs or T cells enriched from blood (not recorded which). Receptors were obtained from a woman aged 65 to 85 in a cohort exposed to, infected with or recovered from COVID-19 (not recorded which).

Of note for this clone: In the same sample, other DNA sequences code for this CDR3. V is TRBV28 and J is TRBJ1-2; 7 nucleotides agree with TRBD1. J was trimmed by 7 bases and V by 7 bases; bases with no gene match: 6. The CDR3 contains 12 residues. Germline CDR1 MDHEN, CDR2 SYDVKM. DNA for the CDR3: TGTGCCAGCACCTGGTCAGGGGGTGGCTACACCTTC. Translating gives CASTWSGGGYTF.

CDR3 coding DNA: TGTGCCAGCAGTTTATTAAGGGGTGAAAAACTGTTTTTT. This translates into CASSLLRGEKLFF. The chain combines TRBV28 with TRBJ1-4, with a tentative D call TRBD1 (5 bases). Germline V gives CDR1 MDHEN, CDR2 SYDVKM. Trimming left V 1 base short and J 7 bases short, with 7 bases between. The CDR3 totals 13 residues.

The CDR3 protein is CAIAAPDQPQHF. CDR3 DNA: TGTGCCATCGCCGCCCCGGATCAGCCCCAGCATTTT. The V call is TRBV10-3, the J call TRBJ1-5, with D uncertain. Trimming removed 8 bases at V and 5 bases at J, with 10 bases between. Germline V lookup: CDR1 ENHRY, CDR2 SYGVKD. The CDR3 is 12 amino acids.

This sequence joins TRBV18 and TRBJ1-5, with D perhaps matching TRBD1 (5 bases). This CDR3 has 16 amino acids. V was cut by 3 bases and J by 4 bases, with 16 bases left in between. The V gene's germline CDR1 is KGHSH and CDR2 LQKENI. CDR3 in amino acids: CASSPRGGRENQPQHF. The CDR3, as DNA: TGTGCCAGCTCACCGAGGGGCGGGCGGGAGAATCAGCCCCAGCATTTT.

With respect to this clone: Germline is not matched at one junction end, which may reflect a read error. CDR3 residues: CAWDLGGGYDPHHF. CDR3 nucleotide sequence: TGTGCCTGGGACCTAGGGGGCGGCTACGACCCACACCACTTC. The chain uses TRBV30 and TRBJ2-7; 7 bases map to TRBD1. The CDR3 runs 14 residues. Germline lookup yields CDR1 GTSNPN and CDR2 SVGIG (reference sequence).

The gene calls are TRBV7-2 and TRBJ1-3; maybe TRBD1 (5 bases). This CDR3 has 15 residues. Per the germline V gene, CDR1 is SGHTA and CDR2 is FQGNSA. V was trimmed by 1 base and J by 5 bases, leaving 12 bases between them. Here the CDR3 reads CASSLGPQGRNTIYF. CDR3 in DNA: TGTGCCAGCAGCTTAGGTCCCCAGGGAAGAAACACCATATATTTT.

This chain joins TRBV7-2 and TRBJ1-5, with D possibly matching TRBD1 (5 bases). CDR1 is SGHTA and CDR2 is FQGNSA in the germline V gene. This CDR3 is built from 15 residues. V was pared by 2 bases and J by 7 bases, with 15 bases between. The DNA of the CDR3 is TGTGCCAGCAGCTTATTGGTGGGGGGTGGGCAGCCCCAGCATTTT. Protein: CASSLLVGGGQPQHF.

The chain recombines TRBV5-1 with TRBJ1-1; tentative D call: TRBD1 (6 bases). The CDR3 has 14 residues. V shed 4 bases and J shed 7 bases, with 17 bases lying between them. Germline-derived CDR1 and CDR2 are SGHRS and YFSETQ. The DNA for the CDR3 is TGCGCCAGCAGCCAACAGGGTGGAAGAAGTGAAGCTTTCTTT. It encodes CASSQQGGRSEAFF.

This clone was picked up a small number of times. The chain uses TRBV5-1 and TRBJ2-2; D might be TRBD2 (6 bases). The CDR3 loop spans 15 amino acids. V dropped 1 base and J dropped 4 bases, with 11 bases sitting between them. The V gene's germline CDR1 is SGHRS and CDR2 YFSETQ. CDR3 bases: TGCGCCAGCAGCTTGTCAACCGGGAGCACCGGGGAGCTGTTTTTT. Encoded protein: CASSLSTGSTGELFF.

This sequence joins TRBV6-5 and TRBJ1-1; D gene unclear. The CDR3 extends over 14 amino acids. Germline V lookup: CDR1 MNHEY, CDR2 SVGAGI. Trimming stripped 7 bases from V and 2 bases from J, with 14 bases between. This CDR3 reads CASIRTRPNTEAFF. Here the CDR3 DNA reads TGTGCCAGCATCCGGACTCGACCCAACACTGAAGCTTTCTTT.

V usage is TRBV5-1 and J usage is TRBJ2-5, with 7 bases aligning to TRBD2. The V gene end was trimmed by 4 bases and the J gene end by 5 bases; junction bases not matched to a gene: 8. The CDR3 extends over 14 amino acids. Germline CDR1 reads SGHRS; CDR2 reads YFSETQ. The CDR3 reads CASSMQRGWETQYF. CDR3 DNA: TGCGCCAGCAGCATGCAGCGGGGCTGGGAGACCCAGTACTTC.

The chain uses TRBV7-9 and TRBJ2-4; 11 nucleotides agree with TRBD2. Germline V gene data show CDR1 as SEHNR and CDR2 as FQNEAQ (reference sequence). V gave up 7 bases and J gave up 4 bases; unmatched junction bases: 6. This CDR3 contains 15 residues. CDR3 in amino acids: CASTKLAGEKNIQYF. The DNA of the CDR3 is TGTGCCAGCACCAAACTAGCGGGAGAGAAAAACATTCAGTACTTC. The full variable domain, with the rest looked up from reference TRBV7-9 and TRBJ2-4, is DTGVSQNPRHKITKRGQNVTFRCDPISEHNRLYWYRQTLGQGPEFLTYFQNEAQLEKSRLLSDRFSAERPKGSFSTLEIQRTEQGDSAMYLCASTKLAGEKNIQYFGAGTRLSVL.

The rearrangement links TRBV12-5 to TRBJ1-5; possibly TRBD1 for D (6 bases). The V gene's germline CDR1 is LGHNT and CDR2 FRNRAP. V was clipped by 6 bases and J by 5 bases, with 17 bases between them. CDR3 length: 15 amino acids. The CDR3 sequence: CASGFWGPRHQPQHF. The CDR3 coding sequence is TGTGCTAGTGGGTTCTGGGGGCCGAGGCATCAGCCCCAGCATTTT.

This chain connects TRBV18 to TRBJ2-5, with a possible D match to TRBD1 (6 bases). The CDR3 length is 14 residues. Trimming pared 4 bases from V and 2 bases from J, leaving 11 bases between. Germline V gene lookup returns CDR1 KGHSH and CDR2 LQKENI. CDR3 sequence reads: CASSLWDKQETQYF. DNA for the CDR3: TGTGCCAGCTCACTGTGGGACAAACAAGAGACCCAGTACTTC.

The gene calls are TRBV7-9 and TRBJ1-4; unclear D gene. Looked up from germline, CDR1 is SEHNR and CDR2 is FQNEAQ (reference sequence). The CDR3 consists of 15 residues. V dropped 3 bases and J dropped 0 bases, with 8 bases sitting between them. CDR3 in amino acids: CASSLMTATNEKLFF. CDR3 sequence (DNA): TGTGCCAGCAGCTTGATGACTGCAACTAATGAAAAACTGTTTTTT.

The gene calls are TRBV5-6 and TRBJ1-2; 12 bases agree with TRBD1. This CDR3 has 14 amino acids. Trimming removed 4 bases from V and 4 bases from J; junction bases left unmatched: 2. CDR1 SGHDT and CDR2 YYEEEE come from the germline V gene. The CDR3 spells CASSPGQGAYGYTF. The CDR3 DNA reads as TGTGCCAGCAGCCCGGGACAGGGGGCCTATGGCTACACCTTC. The full variable domain, completed using reference TRBV5-6 and TRBJ1-2, is DAGVTQSPTHLIKTRGQQVTLRCSPKSGHDTVSWYQQALGQGPQFIFQYYEEEERQRGNFPDRFSGHQFPNYSSELNVNALLLGDSALYLCASSPGQGAYGYTFGSGTRLTVV.

The chain combines TRBV18 with TRBJ2-1, with D perhaps matching TRBD2 (6 bases). CDR3 length equals 16 residues. Trimming shortened V by 0 bases and J by 7 bases, and 16 bases separated the two germline ends. CDR1 and CDR2 (germline): KGHSH, LQKENI. CDR3 in amino acids: CASSPPGTPRGNEQFF. As DNA, the CDR3 is TGTGCCAGCTCACCACCGGGGACTCCCCGTGGGAATGAGCAGTTCTTC.

The V and J genes are TRBV6-5 and TRBJ1-1, with 7 bases matching TRBD1. V lost 1 base to trimming and J lost 1 base; unmatched junction nucleotides: 0. The CDR3 loop spans 14 amino acids. Germline CDR1 reads MNHEY; CDR2 reads SVGAGI. CDR3 in DNA: TGTGCCAGCAGTTACTGGGACAGGAACACTGAAGCTTTCTTT. The encoded protein is CASSYWDRNTEAFF.

The J gene is TRBJ1-1, the V gene TRBV2, with D perhaps TRBD1 (6 bases). Trimming took off 7 bases at V and 1 base at J, with 13 bases between the two ends. The CDR3 has 14 residues. Germline V CDR1 and CDR2: SNHLY, FYNNEI. The CDR3 nucleotides read TGTGCCAGCATTCAACAGGGCCAGAACACTGAAGCTTTCTTT. It specifies CASIQQGQNTEAFF.

A word on this clone: This CDR3 is also generated by other DNA sequences in the sample. The rearrangement uses TRBV28 and TRBJ1-6, with 9 bases matching TRBD1. The V segment lost 3 bases and the J segment 8 bases; nucleotides outside the gene matches: 2. This CDR3 spans 14 amino acids. Germline V CDR1 and CDR2: MDHEN, SYDVKM. The CDR3 bases are TGTGCCAGCAGTTTGGGACAGGGTTATTCACCCCTCCACTTT. Translated, it gives CASSLGQGYSPLHF.

This clone showed up just a few times. The chain links TRBV2 to TRBJ1-2; 7 bases match TRBD1. The CDR3 has 12 residues. V was clipped by 6 bases and J by 4 bases; unmatched bases: 2. The germline gives CDR1 SNHLY, CDR2 FYNNEI. Here the CDR3 reads CASRTGSYGYTF. CDR3 sequence (DNA): TGTGCCAGCAGGACAGGGTCCTATGGCTACACCTTC.

The rearrangement uses TRBV5-1 and TRBJ2-7; weak D call: TRBD2 (6 bases). Germline assignment: CDR1 SGHRS and CDR2 YFSETQ. CDR3 length equals 14 residues. With 4 bases removed from V and 5 bases from J, the gap between germline ends came to 16 bases. CDR3 coding DNA: TGCGCCAGCAGCCCGCCGGAACTAGCTCACGAGCAGTACTTC. Protein: CASSPPELAHEQYF.

J is TRBJ1-2 and V is TRBV2; D is perhaps TRBD1 (5 bases). The V and J ends lost 2 bases and 11 bases respectively, with 21 bases between them. CDR1 is SNHLY, CDR2 FYNNEI, per germline. This CDR3 comprises 15 residues. The CDR3, as DNA: TGTGCCAGCAGTGAATTGGGGCCGCCGCTAGGTGGTTACACCTTC. As protein: CASSELGPPLGGYTF.

This clone is a singleton in its sample. The V call is TRBV11-2, the J call TRBJ2-7; 8 bases are shared with TRBD2. Germline assignment: CDR1 SGHAT and CDR2 FQNNGV. CDR3 length: 13 residues. The junction had 4 bases not matched to a gene; V was cut back by 1 base and J by 8 bases. The CDR3 is CASSLAQREKQYF. In DNA, the CDR3 is TGTGCCAGCAGCTTAGCCCAGCGGGAGAAGCAGTACTTC. Full variable domain (outside the CDR3, taken from reference TRBV11-2 and TRBJ2-7): EAGVAQSPRYKIIEKRQSVAFWCNPISGHATLYWYQQILGQGPKLLIQFQNNGVVDDSQLPKDRFSAERLKGVDSTLKIQPAKLEDSAVYLCASSLAQREKQYFGPGTRLTVT.

In its sample, this clone was seen a few times. The chain links TRBV5-1 to TRBJ2-1; 7 bases are shared with TRBD1. Trimming at V came to 4 bases and at J to 5 bases, leaving 12 bases not matched to a gene. There are 16 residues in the CDR3. Germline V gene data show CDR1 as SGHRS and CDR2 as YFSETQ. The CDR3 DNA sequence: TGCGCCAGCAGCGAAGGACAGGTCTTTGCAAACAATGAGCAGTTCTTC. Translated, it gives CASSEGQVFANNEQFF.

The rearrangement links TRBV6-5 to TRBJ2-7, with 7 bases lining up with TRBD1. The germline V gene has CDR1 MNHEY and CDR2 SVGAGI. After removal of 6 bases from V and 2 bases from J, the junction contained 7 bases not matched to a gene. This CDR3 is built from 14 residues. CDR3 region: CASRLTGLTYEQYF. The CDR3 region has the DNA TGTGCCAGCAGGTTGACAGGGTTAACCTACGAGCAGTACTTC.

This sequence joins TRBV4-2 and TRBJ1-1; tentative D call: TRBD1 (5 bases). The CDR3 has 13 residues. Trimming cost V 4 bases and J 3 bases, with 9 bases left between them. CDR1 LGHNA and CDR2 YNFKEQ come from the germline V gene. For the CDR3, the DNA is TGTGCCAGCAGCCTCGACAGCTACACTGAAGCTTTCTTT. As protein: CASSLDSYTEAFF.

This clone was seen ten or more times. The chain uses TRBV5-1 and TRBJ2-5, with D perhaps TRBD2 (5 bases). Per the germline V gene, CDR1 is SGHRS and CDR2 is YFSETQ. Trimming removed 0 bases at V and 5 bases at J, with 11 bases between. CDR3 length: 14 residues. The CDR3 coding sequence is TGCGCCAGCAGCTTGGGGGCGCCGGGGGAGACCCAGTACTTC. Residues: CASSLGAPGETQYF.

The rearrangement links TRBV5-1 to TRBJ2-7; 7 nucleotides agree with TRBD1. The CDR3 is made up of 14 amino acids. Trimming cost V 6 bases and J 2 bases; bases outside gene matches: 8. The germline V gene encodes CDR1 SGHRS and CDR2 YFSETQ. Here the CDR3 DNA reads TGCGCCAGCACCCGACAGGGAGACCCCTACGAGCAGTACTTC. Amino acids: CASTRQGDPYEQYF. Using reference TRBV5-1 and TRBJ2-7 for the parts outside the CDR3, the full variable domain is KAGVTQTPRYLIKTRGQQVTLSCSPISGHRSVSWYQQTPGQGLQFLFEYFSETQRNKGNFPGRFSGRQFSNSRSEMNVSTLELGDSALYLCASTRQGDPYEQYFGPGTRLTVT.

The sample holds a few counts of this clone. The chain carries TRBV28 and TRBJ2-7; 8 bases align to TRBD1. The ends lost 6 bases at V and 6 bases at J; junction bases unmatched: 10. Germline values: CDR1 MDHEN, CDR2 SYDVKM. The CDR3 consists of 14 residues. CDR3 in DNA: TGTGCCAGCAGCCCAGGGGGCGAGAGGGTCGAGCAGTACTTC. It yields the protein CASSPGGERVEQYF. Supplemented by reference TRBV28 and TRBJ2-7, the full variable domain reads DVKVTQSSRYLVKRTGEKVFLECVQDMDHENMFWYRQDPGLGLRLIYFSYDVKMKEKGDIPEGYSVSREKKERFSLILESASTNQTSMYLCASSPGGERVEQYFGPGTRLTVT.